Here is one T cell receptor (beta chain) with its context. Its antigen is undetermined. The data are from a study of cytomegalovirus exposure and HLA in healthy donors. Study outcomes and limitations: On later analysis, the bulk of CMV-associated TCR beta chains appeared to be HLA-restricted. CMV serostatus was the only immune exposure information that was available. The study listed around 150 cytomegalovirus-associated TCR beta chains.

The CDR3 runs to 15 residues. The V gene's germline CDR1 is MGHRA and CDR2 YSYEKL. The J segment lost 3 bases and the V segment lost 1 base, leaving 5 bases of the junction unmatched. 13 Jbeta primers and 60 Vbeta primers were used for the PCR. The assay was immunoSEQ multiplex PCR, and TCRdb's table has in-frame clones only and misses some. The table lists 180,000 or so clones, approximately 81% of them singletons. The chain is built from TRBV4-1 and TRBJ2-5; 7 nucleotides match TRBD2. Sequencing used PBMCs. The clonotype originates from a woman under 30 in good health and CMV-seronegative. The CDR3 loop is CASSQGASGKETQYF. The DNA for the CDR3 is TGCGCCAGCAGCCAAGGGGCTAGCGGAAAAGAGACCCAGTACTTC.